This T cell receptor (beta chain) was profiled in a study of blood T cell repertoires in COVID-19. Method: immunoSEQ multiplex PCR; TCRdb's copy keeps in-frame clones and lacks some. The table includes around 300,000 clones, more than 70% detected once. Patients in Seattle were enrolled during active infection, then followed longitudinally. The CDR3 totals 15 residues. V lost 3 bases to trimming and J lost 0 bases, with 10 bases between them. The germline V gene encodes CDR1 ENHRY and CDR2 SYGVKD. Sequencing used peripheral blood. The TCR comes from a woman in her thirties with COVID-19, enrolled during active disease. This sequence joins TRBV10-3 and TRBJ2-3; no clear D gene. The CDR3 loop is CAISDQASSTDTQYF. The CDR3 DNA sequence: TGTGCCATCAGTGACCAGGCCTCGAGCACAGATACGCAGTATTTT.